These T cell receptor beta chains were read from a single sample in a study of Graves' ophthalmopathy and Graves' hyperthyroidism. TCRdb itself ran the multiplex PCR reads through MiXCR, one entry per CDR3 protein. The sample has 580,000 or so distinct CDR3 sequences, less than 40% seen once. Material for sequencing was peripheral blood or thyroid tissue (not recorded which). These receptors came from an adult man with Graves' hyperthyroidism. Each CDR3 is given with its conserved first and last residue. D genes are given only for firm matches. Expanded clones get a size class; other rows say once, few or many, or leave the size out.

clone_size	v_call	j_call	d_call	cdr3_aa	cdr3_nt
many	TRBV20-1	TRBJ2-7	TRBD1	CSAGQALTYEQYF	TGCAGTGCTGGACAGGCTCTTACCTACGAGCAGTACTTC
-	TRBV20-1	TRBJ1-4	-	CSAGATPGEKLFF	TGCAGTGCTGGAGCGACGCCGGGTGAAAAACTGTTTTTT
many	TRBV7-9	TRBJ2-2	TRBD2	CASSSRLASGANTGELFF	TGTGCCAGCAGCTCAAGGTTGGCTAGCGGGGCGAACACCGGGGAGCTGTTTTTT
once	TRBV19	TRBJ2-7	-	CASSIVADSYGQYF	TGTGCCAGTAGTATCGTGGCAGACTCCTACGGGCAGTACTTC
-	TRBV6-6	TRBJ2-1	-	CASRKPGRNRSDEQFF	TGTGCCAGCAGAAAACCGGGACGAAATAGAAGCGATGAGCAGTTCTTC
many	TRBV6-1	TRBJ2-7	-	CASSEGRAYEQYF	TGTGCCAGCAGTGAAGGACGGGCCTACGAGCAGTACTTC
-	TRBV2	TRBJ1-6	TRBD1	CASKGTVNYNSPLHF	TGTGCCAGCAAGGGGACAGTTAACTATAATTCACCCCTCCACTTT
-	TRBV10-3	TRBJ1-1	TRBD1	CASRYRGPNTEASF	TGTGCCAGCAGGTACAGGGGCCCGAACACTGAAGCTTCCTTT
-	TRBV24-1	TRBJ2-1	-	CATSDTTGTDYNEQIF	TGTGCCACCAGTGATACAACCGGGACGGATTACAATGAGCAGATCTTC
-	TRBV6-5	TRBJ1-3	-	CASSYSFLSPGNTIYF	TGTGCCAGCAGTTACTCGTTCCTGTCCCCTGGAAACACCATATATTTT
many	TRBV2	TRBJ1-1	-	CASRRDTGTEAFF	TGTGCCAGCAGAAGGGACACCGGAACTGAAGCTTTCTTT